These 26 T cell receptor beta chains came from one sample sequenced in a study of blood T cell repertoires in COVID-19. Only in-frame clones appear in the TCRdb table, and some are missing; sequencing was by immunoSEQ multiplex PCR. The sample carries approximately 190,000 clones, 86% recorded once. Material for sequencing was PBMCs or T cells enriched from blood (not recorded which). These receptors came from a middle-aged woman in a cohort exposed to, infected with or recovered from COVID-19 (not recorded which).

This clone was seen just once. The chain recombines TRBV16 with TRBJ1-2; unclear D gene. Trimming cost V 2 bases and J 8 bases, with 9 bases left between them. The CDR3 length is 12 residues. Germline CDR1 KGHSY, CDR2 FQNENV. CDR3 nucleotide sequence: TGTGCCAGCAGCCAAGTAGTCCGGGGCTACACCTTC. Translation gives CASSQVVRGYTF.

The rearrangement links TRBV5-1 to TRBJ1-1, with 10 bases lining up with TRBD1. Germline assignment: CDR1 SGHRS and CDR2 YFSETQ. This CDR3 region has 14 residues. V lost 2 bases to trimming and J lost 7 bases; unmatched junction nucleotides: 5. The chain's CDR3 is CASSFGTGVVEAFF. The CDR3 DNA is TGCGCCAGCAGCTTTGGGACAGGGGTTGTTGAAGCTTTCTTT.

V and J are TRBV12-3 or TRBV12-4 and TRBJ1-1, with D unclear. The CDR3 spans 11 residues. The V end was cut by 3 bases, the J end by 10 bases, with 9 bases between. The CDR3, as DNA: TGTGCCAGCAGTTTGTGGGCCGGAGCTTTCTTT. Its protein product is CASSLWAGAFF.

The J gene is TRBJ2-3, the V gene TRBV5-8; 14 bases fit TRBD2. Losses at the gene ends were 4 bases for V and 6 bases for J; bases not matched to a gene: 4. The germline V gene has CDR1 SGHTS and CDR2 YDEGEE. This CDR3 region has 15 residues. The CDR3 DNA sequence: TGTGCCAGCAGCACAGGGACTAGCGGGGGTGATACGCAGTATTTT. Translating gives CASSTGTSGGDTQYF.

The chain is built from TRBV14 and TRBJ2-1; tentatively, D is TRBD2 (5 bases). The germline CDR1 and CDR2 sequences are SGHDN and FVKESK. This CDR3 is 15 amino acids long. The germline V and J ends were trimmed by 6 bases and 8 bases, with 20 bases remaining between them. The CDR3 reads CASRPEVGWGDEQFF. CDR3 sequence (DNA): TGTGCCAGCAGGCCGGAGGTGGGCTGGGGAGATGAGCAGTTCTTC.

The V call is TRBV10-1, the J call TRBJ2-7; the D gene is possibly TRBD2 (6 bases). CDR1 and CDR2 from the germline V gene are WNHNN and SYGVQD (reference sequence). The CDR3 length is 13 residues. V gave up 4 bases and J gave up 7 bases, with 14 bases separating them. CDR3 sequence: CASSGPSAGEQYF. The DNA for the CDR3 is TGCGCCAGCAGTGGACCTAGCGCGGGAGAGCAGTACTTC.

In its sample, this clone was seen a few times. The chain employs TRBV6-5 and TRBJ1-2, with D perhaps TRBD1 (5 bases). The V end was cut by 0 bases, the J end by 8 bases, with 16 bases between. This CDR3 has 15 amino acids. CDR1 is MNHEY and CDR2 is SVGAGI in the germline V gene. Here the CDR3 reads CASSYSIGGNQGYTF. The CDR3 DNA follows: TGTGCCAGCAGTTACTCGATTGGGGGGAATCAGGGCTACACCTTC.

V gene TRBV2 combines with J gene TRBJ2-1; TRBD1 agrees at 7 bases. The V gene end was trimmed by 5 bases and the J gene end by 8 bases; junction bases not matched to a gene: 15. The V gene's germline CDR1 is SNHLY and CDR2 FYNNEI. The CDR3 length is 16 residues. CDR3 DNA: TGTGCCAGCAGTCCCACGACAGGGTGGGGGAAAGATGAGCAGTTCTTC. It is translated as CASSPTTGWGKDEQFF.

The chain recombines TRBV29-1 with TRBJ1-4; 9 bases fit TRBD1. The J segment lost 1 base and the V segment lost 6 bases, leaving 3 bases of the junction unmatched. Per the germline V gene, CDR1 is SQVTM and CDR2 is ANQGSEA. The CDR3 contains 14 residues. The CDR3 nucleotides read TGCAGCGTCCCGGGACAGGGAACTAATGAAAAACTGTTTTTT. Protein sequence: CSVPGQGTNEKLFF. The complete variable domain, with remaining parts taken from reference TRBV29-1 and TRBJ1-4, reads SAVISQKPSRDICQRGTSLTIQCQVDSQVTMMFWYRQQPGQSLTLIATANQGSEATYESGFVIDKFPISRPNLTFSTLTVSNMSPEDSSIYLCSVPGQGTNEKLFFGSGTQLSVL.

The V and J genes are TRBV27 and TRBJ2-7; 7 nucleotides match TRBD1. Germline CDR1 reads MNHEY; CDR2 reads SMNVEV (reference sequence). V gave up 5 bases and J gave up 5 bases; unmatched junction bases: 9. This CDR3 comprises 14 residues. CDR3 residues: CASSKTGIVHEQYF. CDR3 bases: TGTGCCAGCAGTAAGACAGGGATTGTCCACGAGCAGTACTTC.

This CDR3 is CASSTRDRAFSEAFF. As DNA, the CDR3 is TGTGCCAGCAGCACCCGGGACAGGGCGTTTTCTGAAGCTTTCTTT. The V call is TRBV13, the J call TRBJ1-1; 9 bases fit TRBD1. V lost 5 bases and J lost 6; bases outside the gene matches: 10. From germline, CDR1 is PRHDT and CDR2 FYEKMQ (reference sequence). This CDR3 has 15 residues.

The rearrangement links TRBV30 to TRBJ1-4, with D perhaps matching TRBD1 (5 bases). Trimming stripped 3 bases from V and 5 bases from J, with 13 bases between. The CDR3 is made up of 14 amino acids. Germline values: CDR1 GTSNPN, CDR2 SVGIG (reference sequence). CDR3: CAWSPFSGNEKLFF. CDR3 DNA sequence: TGTGCCTGGAGCCCCTTTTCAGGGAATGAAAAACTGTTTTTT. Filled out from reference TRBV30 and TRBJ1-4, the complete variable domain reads SQTIHQWPATLVQPVGSPLSLECTVEGTSNPNLYWYRQAAGRGLQLLFYSVGIGQISSEVPQNLSASRPQDRQFILSSKKLLLSDSGFYLCAWSPFSGNEKLFFGSGTQLSVL.

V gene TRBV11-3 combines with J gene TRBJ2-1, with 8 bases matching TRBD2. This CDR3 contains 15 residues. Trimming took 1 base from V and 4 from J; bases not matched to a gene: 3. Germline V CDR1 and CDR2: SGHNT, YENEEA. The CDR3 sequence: CASSLGLAQYNEQFF. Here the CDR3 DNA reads TGTGCCAGCAGCTTAGGACTAGCGCAATACAATGAGCAGTTCTTC.

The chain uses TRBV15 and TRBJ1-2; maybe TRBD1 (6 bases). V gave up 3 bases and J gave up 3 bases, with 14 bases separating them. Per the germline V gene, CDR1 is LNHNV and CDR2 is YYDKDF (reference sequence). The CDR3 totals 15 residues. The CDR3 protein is CATSSRGGNHYGYTF. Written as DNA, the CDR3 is TGTGCCACCAGCAGTAGAGGGGGAAACCACTATGGCTACACCTTC.

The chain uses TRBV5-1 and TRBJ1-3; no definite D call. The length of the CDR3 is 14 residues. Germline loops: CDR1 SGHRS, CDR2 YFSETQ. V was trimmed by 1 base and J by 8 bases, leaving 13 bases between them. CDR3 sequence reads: CASSLLSGRDTIYF. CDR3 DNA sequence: TGCGCCAGCAGCTTGCTGTCGGGGAGGGACACCATATATTTT.

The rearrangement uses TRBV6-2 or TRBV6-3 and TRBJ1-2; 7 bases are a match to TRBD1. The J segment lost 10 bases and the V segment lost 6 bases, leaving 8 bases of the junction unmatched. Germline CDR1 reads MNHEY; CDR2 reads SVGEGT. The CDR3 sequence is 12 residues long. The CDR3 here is CASSPGTASYTF. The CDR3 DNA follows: TGTGCCAGCAGCCCCGGGACAGCTTCCTACACCTTC.

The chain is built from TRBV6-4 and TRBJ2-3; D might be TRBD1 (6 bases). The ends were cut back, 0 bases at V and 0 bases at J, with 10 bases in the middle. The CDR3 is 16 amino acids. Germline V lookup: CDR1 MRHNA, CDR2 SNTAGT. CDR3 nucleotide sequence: TGTGCCAGCAGTGACTCTGGGACATCTAGCACAGATACGCAGTATTTT. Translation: CASSDSGTSSTDTQYF.

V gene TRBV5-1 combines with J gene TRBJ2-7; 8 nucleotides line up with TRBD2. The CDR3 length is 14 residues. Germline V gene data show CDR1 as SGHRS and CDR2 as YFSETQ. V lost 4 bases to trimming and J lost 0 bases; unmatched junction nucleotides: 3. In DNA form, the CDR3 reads TGCGCCAGCAGCGATACTAGCGGCTCCTACGAGCAGTACTTC. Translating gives CASSDTSGSYEQYF.

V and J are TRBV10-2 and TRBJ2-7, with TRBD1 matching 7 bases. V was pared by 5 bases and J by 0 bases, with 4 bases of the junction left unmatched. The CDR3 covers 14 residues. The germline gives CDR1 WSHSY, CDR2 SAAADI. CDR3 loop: CASSLQGLSYEQYF. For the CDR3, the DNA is TGCGCCAGCAGTCTACAGGGGCTCTCCTACGAGCAGTACTTC.

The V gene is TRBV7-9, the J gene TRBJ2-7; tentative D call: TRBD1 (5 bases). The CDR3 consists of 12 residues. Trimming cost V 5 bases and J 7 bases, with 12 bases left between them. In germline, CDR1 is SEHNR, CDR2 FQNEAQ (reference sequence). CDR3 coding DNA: TGTGCCAGCAGCCAGGGATTGGATGAGCAGTACTTC. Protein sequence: CASSQGLDEQYF.

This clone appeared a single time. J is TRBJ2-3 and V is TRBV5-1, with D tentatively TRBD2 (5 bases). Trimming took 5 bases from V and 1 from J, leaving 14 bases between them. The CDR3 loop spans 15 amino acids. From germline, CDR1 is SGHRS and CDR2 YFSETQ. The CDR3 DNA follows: TGCGCCAGCAGATTCGAGGGAGTGGGCACAGATACGCAGTATTTT. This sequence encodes CASRFEGVGTDTQYF.

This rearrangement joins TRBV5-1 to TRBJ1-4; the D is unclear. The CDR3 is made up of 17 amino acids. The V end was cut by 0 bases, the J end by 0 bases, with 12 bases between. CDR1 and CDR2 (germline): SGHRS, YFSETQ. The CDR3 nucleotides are TGCGCCAGCAGCTTGGTACCTACCACGGCAACTAATGAAAAACTGTTTTTT. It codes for CASSLVPTTATNEKLFF. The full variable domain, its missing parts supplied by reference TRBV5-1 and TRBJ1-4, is KAGVTQTPRYLIKTRGQQVTLSCSPISGHRSVSWYQQTPGQGLQFLFEYFSETQRNKGNFPGRFSGRQFSNSRSEMNVSTLELGDSALYLCASSLVPTTATNEKLFFGSGTQLSVL.

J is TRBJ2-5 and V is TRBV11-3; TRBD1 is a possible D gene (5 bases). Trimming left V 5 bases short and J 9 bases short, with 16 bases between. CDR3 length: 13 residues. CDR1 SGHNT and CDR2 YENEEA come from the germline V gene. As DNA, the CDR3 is TGTGCCAGCAGCCGACAGCCCAGGTCGTCCCAGTACTTC. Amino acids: CASSRQPRSSQYF.

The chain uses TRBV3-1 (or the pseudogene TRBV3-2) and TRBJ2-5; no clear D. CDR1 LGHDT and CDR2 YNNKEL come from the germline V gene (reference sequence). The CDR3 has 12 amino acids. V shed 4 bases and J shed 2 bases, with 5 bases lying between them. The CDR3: CASSRGQETQYF. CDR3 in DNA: TGTGCCAGCAGCCGAGGACAAGAGACCCAGTACTTC.

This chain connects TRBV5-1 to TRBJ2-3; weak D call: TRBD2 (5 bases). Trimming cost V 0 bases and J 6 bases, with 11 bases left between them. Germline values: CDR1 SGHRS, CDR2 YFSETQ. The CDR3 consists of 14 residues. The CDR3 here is CASSLVATGDTQYF. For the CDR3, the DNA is TGCGCCAGCAGCTTGGTGGCTACGGGGGATACGCAGTATTTT.

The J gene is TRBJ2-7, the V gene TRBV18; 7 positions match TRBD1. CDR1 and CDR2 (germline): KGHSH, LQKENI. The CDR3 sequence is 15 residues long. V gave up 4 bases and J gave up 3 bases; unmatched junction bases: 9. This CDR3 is CASSLTGTAYYEQYF. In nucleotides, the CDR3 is TGTGCCAGCTCACTTACCGGGACAGCTTACTACGAGCAGTACTTC.